This T cell receptor (beta chain) is from a study of T cells after posttransplantation cyclophosphamide. TCRdb keeps only in-frame clones here, not all; method: immunoSEQ multiplex PCR. This sample yields about 10,000 clones, of which nearly 99% are seen a single time; 0.25% to 0.3% belongs to the top ten. The CDR3 has 17 residues. The germline V gene has CDR1 MNHEY and CDR2 SMNVEV (reference sequence). With 3 bases removed from V and 7 bases from J, the gap between germline ends came to 22 bases. The V and J genes are TRBV27 and TRBJ2-1; D might be TRBD2 (5 bases). The clonotype comes from a man aged 50-59 years in good health, CMV-negative, and a related stem cell transplant donor. Sequenced material: naive CD8+ T cells sorted from PBMCs. The DNA of the CDR3 is TGTGCCAGCAGTTTGTTTCCGGGAAGTCGAGACGGGAATGAGCAGTTCTTC. Protein product: CASSLFPGSRDGNEQFF.